Below, one T cell receptor (beta chain) is given with its context. Original handling: Reference gene primers were amplified, and this amplification served to estimate nucleated cell counts. The table came from immunoSEQ multiplex PCR; TCRdb's copy has only in-frame clones and leaves some out. Clone size and V and J calls were adopted from that table, with D and trimming inferred from the DNA. The sample yields a few hundred thousand clones, approximately 91% seen once. In terms of age and location, participants ranged from about 18 to 90 years and lived in 24 US areas. Germline V gives CDR1 LGHDT, CDR2 YNNKEL (reference sequence). There are 12 residues in the CDR3. V was pared by 6 bases and J by 1 base, with 6 bases between. The sample is drawn from a study of blood T cell repertoires in COVID-19. Study-level background: Sample material is recorded as cDNA or gDNA derived from T cells, B-cell-depleted T cells, or PBMCs.

The sequence was collected from a woman in her thirties or forties who had recovered from COVID-19. The chain carries TRBV3-1 (or the pseudogene TRBV3-2) and TRBJ1-1; weak D call: TRBD1 (5 bases). Source material: PBMCs or T cells enriched from blood (not recorded which). CDR3 in amino acids: CASSTGNTEAFF. The DNA for the CDR3 is TGTGCCAGCAGTACAGGGAACACTGAAGCTTTCTTT.